This T cell receptor beta chain was observed in a study of immune characteristics of hereditary and idiopathic chronic pancreatitis. The pancreas tissue came from patients undergoing total pancreatectomy with islet autotransplantation. Data came from immunoSEQ multiplex PCR; TCRdb stores just in-frame clones and leaves some out. The sample lists over 14,000 clones, around 67% occurring once. The sample comprised pancreas tissue with hereditary chronic pancreatitis. This receptor was taken from a human donor with chronic pancreatitis.

CDR3 nucleotides: TGTGCCAGCAGTTTAGGGACTAAAGAGACCCAGTACTTC. Amino acid sequence: CASSLGTKETQYF. The V and J genes are TRBV28 and TRBJ2-5, with 7 bases aligning to TRBD2. This CDR3 has 13 residues. The J segment lost 3 bases and the V segment lost 2 bases, leaving 0 bases of the junction unmatched. Germline CDR1 MDHEN, CDR2 SYDVKM.